This is a list of T cell receptor beta chains from one sample in a study of beta chain features in type 1 diabetes. Method: immunoSEQ multiplex PCR; TCRdb's copy keeps in-frame clones and lacks some. The sample includes 50,000 or so clones, approximately 45% of them seen just once. The sequencing input was Tregs from blood. All receptors come from a young man with type 1 diabetes. CDR3s leave out the opening cysteine and the closing phenylalanine or tryptophan. A D gene is named only where the DNA matches it firmly.

v_call	d_call	j_call	cdr3_aa
TRBV7-9	TRBD2	TRBJ2-7	ASSYTGGGDEQY
TRBV11-2	NA	TRBJ2-7	ASSLGGGFSEQY
TRBV9	TRBD1	NA	ASSAQGAVYEQY
TRBV2	TRBD1	TRBJ2-4	ASSARLTGPLAKNIQY
TRBV30	TRBD2	TRBJ2-2	AWSPPGGTGELF
TRBV5-4	NA	TRBJ2-2	ASSSDIPNTGELF
TRBV5-1	TRBD2	TRBJ2-3	ASSPGRLAPYRGTDTQY
TRBV6-5	NA	TRBJ2-7	ASSYSTGSSYEQY
TRBV29-1	TRBD2	TRBJ2-7	SVGTSGMYEQY
TRBV19	NA	TRBJ2-7	ASSQPARGSYEQY
TRBV7-8	NA	TRBJ1-5	ASSFDPGLNQPQH
TRBV7-3	TRBD2	TRBJ2-7	AIDQPGLAVLYEQY
TRBV7-7	NA	TRBJ1-1	ASSDPLEGIGMNTEAF
TRBV11-2	TRBD2	TRBJ2-7	ASSPSGLSREQY
TRBV9	TRBD2	TRBJ2-3	ASSVALAGGEDTQY
TRBV18	NA	TRBJ2-7	ASSPRERNYEQY
TRBV5-4	TRBD2	TRBJ2-3	ASSSPGRLPDTQY